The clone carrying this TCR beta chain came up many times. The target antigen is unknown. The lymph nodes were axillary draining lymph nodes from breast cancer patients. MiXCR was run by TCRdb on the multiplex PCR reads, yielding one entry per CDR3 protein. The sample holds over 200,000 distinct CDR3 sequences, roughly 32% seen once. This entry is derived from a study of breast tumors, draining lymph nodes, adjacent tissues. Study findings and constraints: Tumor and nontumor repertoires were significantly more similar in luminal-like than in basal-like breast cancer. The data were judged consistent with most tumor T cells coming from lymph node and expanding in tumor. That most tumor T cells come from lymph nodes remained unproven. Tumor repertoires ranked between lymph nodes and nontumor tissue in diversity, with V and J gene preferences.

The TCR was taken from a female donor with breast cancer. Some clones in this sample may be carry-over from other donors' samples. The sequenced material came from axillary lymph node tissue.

CDR3 protein: CSARSLNTGELFF. The CDR3 DNA reads TGCAGTGCTAGGTCTCTCAACACCGGGGAGCTGTTTTTT. This chain connects TRBV20-1 to TRBJ2-2; no firm D call. CDR1 and CDR2 (germline): DFQATT, SNEGSKA (reference sequence). This CDR3 comprises 13 residues. V lost 3 bases, J lost 2 bases, and 7 bases lay in between.